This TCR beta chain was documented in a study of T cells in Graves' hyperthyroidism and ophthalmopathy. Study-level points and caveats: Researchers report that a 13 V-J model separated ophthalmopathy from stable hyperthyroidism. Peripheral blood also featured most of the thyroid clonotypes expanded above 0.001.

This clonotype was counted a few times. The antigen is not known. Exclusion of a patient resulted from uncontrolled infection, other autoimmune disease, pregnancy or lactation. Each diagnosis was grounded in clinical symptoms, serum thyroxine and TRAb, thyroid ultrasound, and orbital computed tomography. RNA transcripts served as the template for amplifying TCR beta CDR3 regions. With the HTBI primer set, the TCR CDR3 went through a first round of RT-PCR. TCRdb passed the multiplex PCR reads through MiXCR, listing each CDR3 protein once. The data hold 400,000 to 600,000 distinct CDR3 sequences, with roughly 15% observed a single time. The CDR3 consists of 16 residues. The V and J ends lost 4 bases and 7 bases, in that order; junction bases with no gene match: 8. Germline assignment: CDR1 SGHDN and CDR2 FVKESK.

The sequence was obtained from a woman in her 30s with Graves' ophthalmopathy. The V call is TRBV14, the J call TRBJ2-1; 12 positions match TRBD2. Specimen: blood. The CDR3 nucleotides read TGTGCCAGCAGCCTCTACGTTGGACTAGCGGGAAATGAGCAGTTCTTC. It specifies CASSLYVGLAGNEQFF.